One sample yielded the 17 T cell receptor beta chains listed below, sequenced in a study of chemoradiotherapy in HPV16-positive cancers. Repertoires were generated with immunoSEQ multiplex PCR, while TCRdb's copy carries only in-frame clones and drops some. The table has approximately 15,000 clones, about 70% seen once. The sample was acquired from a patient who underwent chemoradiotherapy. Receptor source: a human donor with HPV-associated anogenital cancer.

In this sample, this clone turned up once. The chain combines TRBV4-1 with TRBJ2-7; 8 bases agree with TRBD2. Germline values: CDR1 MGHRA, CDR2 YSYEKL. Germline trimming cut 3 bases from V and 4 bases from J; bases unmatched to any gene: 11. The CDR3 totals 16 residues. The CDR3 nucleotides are TGCGCCAGCAGCCAGGACCCGGGACTAGGATTATACGAGCAGTACTTC. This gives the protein CASSQDPGLGLYEQYF.

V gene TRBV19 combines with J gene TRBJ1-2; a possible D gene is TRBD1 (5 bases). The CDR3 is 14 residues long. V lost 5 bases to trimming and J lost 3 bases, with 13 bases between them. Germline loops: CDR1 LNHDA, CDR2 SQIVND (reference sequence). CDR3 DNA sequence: TGTGCCAGTAGTCTTCCCGGGACGGACTATGGCTACACCTTC. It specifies CASSLPGTDYGYTF.

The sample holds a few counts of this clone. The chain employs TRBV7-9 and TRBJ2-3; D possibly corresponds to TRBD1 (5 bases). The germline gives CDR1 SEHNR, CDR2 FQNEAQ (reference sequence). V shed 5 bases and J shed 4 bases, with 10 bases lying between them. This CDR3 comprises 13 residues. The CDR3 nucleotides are TGTGCCAGCAGCCACAGGTCCCCAGATACGCAGTATTTT. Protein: CASSHRSPDTQYF.

The CDR3 protein is CASSKPNQPQHF. Here the CDR3 DNA reads TGTGCCAGCAGTAAACCCAATCAGCCCCAGCATTTT. This chain connects TRBV27 to TRBJ1-5; no definite D call. The V end lost 5 bases, the J end lost 3 bases, and 5 bases lay between the germline ends. Germline lookup yields CDR1 MNHEY and CDR2 SMNVEV (reference sequence). The length of the CDR3 is 12 residues.

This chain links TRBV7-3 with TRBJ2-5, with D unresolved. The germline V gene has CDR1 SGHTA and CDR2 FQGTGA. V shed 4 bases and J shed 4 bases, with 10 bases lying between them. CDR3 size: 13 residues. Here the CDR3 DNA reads TGTGCCAGCAGCTCGACGGTTGGAGAGACCCAGTACTTC. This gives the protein CASSSTVGETQYF.

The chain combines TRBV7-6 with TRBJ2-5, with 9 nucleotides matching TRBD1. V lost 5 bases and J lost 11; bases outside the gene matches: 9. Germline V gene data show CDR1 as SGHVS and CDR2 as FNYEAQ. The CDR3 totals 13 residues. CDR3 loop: CASSPTGTGKQYF. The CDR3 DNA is TGTGCCAGCAGCCCCACCGGGACAGGGAAGCAGTACTTC.

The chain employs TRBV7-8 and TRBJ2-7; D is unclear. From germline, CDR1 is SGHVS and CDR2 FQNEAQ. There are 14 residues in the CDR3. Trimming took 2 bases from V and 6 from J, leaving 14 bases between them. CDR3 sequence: CASSLTDGSGEQYF. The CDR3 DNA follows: TGTGCCAGCAGCTTAACGGACGGGTCCGGCGAGCAGTACTTC.

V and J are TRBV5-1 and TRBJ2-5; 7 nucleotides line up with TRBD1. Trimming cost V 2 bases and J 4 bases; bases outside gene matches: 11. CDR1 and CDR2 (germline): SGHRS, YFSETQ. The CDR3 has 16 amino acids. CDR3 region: CASSFGSAAGGETQYF. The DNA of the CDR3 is TGCGCCAGCAGCTTTGGTTCCGCCGCAGGGGGAGAGACCCAGTACTTC.

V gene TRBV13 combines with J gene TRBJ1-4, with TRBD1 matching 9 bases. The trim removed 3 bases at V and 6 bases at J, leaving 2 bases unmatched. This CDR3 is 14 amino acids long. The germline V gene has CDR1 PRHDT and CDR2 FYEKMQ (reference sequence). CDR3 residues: CASSLGQGHEKLFF. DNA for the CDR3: TGTGCCAGCAGCTTGGGACAGGGACATGAAAAACTGTTTTTT.

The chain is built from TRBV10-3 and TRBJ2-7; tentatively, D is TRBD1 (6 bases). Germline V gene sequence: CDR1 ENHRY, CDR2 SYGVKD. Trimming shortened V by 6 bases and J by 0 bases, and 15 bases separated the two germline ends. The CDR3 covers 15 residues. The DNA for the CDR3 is TGTGCCATCAGCCGACAGGTCTGGGACTCCTACGAGCAGTACTTC. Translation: CAISRQVWDSYEQYF.

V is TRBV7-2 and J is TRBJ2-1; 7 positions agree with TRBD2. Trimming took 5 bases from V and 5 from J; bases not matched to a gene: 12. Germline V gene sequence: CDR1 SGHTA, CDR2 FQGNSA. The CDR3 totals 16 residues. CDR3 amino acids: CASSPYSGSNDNEQFF. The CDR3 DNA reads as TGTGCCAGCAGCCCCTATAGCGGGTCCAACGACAATGAGCAGTTCTTC.

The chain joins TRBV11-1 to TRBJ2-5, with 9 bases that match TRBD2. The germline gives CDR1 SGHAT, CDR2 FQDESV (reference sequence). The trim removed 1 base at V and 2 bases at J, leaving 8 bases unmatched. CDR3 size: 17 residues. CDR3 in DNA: TGTGCCAGCAGCTTAGGTTTTCGAGGACTAGCGCAAGAGACCCAGTACTTC. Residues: CASSLGFRGLAQETQYF.

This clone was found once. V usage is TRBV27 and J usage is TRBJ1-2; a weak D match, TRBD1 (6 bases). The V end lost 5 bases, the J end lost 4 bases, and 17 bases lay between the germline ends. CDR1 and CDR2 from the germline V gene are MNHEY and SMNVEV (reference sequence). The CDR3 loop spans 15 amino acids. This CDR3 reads CASSKASTGLYGYTF. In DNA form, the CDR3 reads TGTGCCAGCAGTAAGGCCTCAACAGGGCTCTATGGCTACACCTTC.

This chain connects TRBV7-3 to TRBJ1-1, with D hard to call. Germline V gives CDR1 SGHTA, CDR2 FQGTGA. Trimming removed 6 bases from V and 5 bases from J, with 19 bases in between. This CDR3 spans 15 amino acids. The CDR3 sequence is CASSSRAGGDTEAFF. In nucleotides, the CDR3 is TGTGCCAGCAGTTCTCGGGCAGGCGGAGATACTGAAGCTTTCTTT.

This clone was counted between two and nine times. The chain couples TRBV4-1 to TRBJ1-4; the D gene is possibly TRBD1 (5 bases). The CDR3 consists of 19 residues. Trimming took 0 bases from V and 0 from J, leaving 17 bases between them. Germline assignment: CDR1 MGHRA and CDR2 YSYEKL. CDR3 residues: CASSQDRGGGGATNEKLFF. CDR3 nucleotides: TGCGCCAGCAGCCAAGATAGGGGTGGCGGGGGAGCAACTAATGAAAAACTGTTTTTT.

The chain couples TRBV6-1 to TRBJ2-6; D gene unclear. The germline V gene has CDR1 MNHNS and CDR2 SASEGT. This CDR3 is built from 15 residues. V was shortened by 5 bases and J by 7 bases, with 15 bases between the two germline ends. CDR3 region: CASSSPPPGANVLTF. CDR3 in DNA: TGTGCCAGCAGTTCCCCACCTCCAGGTGCCAACGTCCTGACTTTC.

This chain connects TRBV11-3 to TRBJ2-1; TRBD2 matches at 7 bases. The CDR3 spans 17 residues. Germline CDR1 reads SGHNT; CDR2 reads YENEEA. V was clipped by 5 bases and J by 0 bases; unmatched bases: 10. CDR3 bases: TGTGCCAGCAGCGGTAGCGGGTATCTAAGCTCCTACAATGAGCAGTTCTTC. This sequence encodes CASSGSGYLSSYNEQFF.